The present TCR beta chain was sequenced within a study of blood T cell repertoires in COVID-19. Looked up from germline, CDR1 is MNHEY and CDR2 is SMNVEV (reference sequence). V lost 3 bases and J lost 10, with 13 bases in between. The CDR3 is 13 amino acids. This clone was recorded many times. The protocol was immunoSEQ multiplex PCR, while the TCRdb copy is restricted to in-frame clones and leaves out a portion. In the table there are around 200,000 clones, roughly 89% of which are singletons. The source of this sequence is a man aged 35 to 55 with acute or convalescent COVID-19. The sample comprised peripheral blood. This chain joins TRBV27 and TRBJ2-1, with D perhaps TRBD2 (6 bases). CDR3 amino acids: CASSLGLFSEQFF. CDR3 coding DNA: TGTGCCAGCAGTTTGGGACTCTTTAGCGAGCAGTTCTTC.